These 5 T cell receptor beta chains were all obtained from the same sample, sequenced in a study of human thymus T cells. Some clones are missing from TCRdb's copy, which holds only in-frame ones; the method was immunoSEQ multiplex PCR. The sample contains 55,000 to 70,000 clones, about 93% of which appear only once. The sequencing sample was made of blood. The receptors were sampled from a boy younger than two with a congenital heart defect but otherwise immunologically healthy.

CDR3 sequence: CASRLGSLSSGNTIYF. DNA of the CDR3: TGTGCAAGTCGCTTAGGCTCGTTGAGCTCTGGAAACACCATATATTTT. The rearrangement uses TRBV12-2 and TRBJ1-3. TRBV12-2 is tagged as a pseudogene. This CDR3 has 16 residues.

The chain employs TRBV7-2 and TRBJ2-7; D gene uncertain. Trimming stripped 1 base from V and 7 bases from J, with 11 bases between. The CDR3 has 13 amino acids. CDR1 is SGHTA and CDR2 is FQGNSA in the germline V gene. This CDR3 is CASSLVFLGEQYF. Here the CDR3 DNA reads TGTGCCAGCAGCTTAGTGTTCCTAGGAGAGCAGTACTTC.

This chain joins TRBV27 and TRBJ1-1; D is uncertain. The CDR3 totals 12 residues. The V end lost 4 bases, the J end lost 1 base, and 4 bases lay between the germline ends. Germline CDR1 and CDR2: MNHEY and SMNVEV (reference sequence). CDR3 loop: CASSSSNTEAFF. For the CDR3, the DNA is TGTGCCAGCAGTTCGTCGAACACTGAAGCTTTCTTT.

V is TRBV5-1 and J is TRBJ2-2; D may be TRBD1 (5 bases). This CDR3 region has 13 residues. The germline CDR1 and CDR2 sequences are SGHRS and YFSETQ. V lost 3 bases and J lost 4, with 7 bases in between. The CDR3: CASSSQGTGELFF. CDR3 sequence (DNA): TGCGCCAGCAGCTCCCAGGGCACCGGGGAGCTGTTTTTT.

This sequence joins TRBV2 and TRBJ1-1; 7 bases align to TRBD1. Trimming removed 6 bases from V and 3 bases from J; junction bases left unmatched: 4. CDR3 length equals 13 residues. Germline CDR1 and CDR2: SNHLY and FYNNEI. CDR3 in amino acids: CASRDRFDTEAFF. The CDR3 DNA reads TGTGCCAGCAGGGACAGGTTTGACACTGAAGCTTTCTTT. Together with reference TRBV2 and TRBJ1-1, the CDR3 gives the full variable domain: EPEVTQTPSHQVTQMGQEVILRCVPISNHLYFYWYRQILGQKVEFLVSFYNNEISEKSEIFDDQFSVERPDGSNFTLKIRSTKLEDSAMYFCASRDRFDTEAFFGQGTRLTVV.